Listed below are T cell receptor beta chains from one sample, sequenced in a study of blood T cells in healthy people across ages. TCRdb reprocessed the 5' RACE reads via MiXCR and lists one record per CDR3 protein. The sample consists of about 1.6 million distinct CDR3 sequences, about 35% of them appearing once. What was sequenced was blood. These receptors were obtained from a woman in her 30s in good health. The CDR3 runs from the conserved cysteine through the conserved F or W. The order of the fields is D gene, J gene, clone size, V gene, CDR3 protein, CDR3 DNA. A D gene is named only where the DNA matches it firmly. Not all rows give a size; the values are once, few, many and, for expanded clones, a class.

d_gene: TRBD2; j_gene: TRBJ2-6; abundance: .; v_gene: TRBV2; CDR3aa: CARGGSGANVLTF; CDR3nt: TGTGCCCGGGGGGGCTCTGGGGCCAACGTCCTGACTTTC
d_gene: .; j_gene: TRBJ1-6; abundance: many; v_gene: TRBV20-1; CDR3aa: CSAIYTGGSPLHF; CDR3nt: TGCAGTGCTATTTACACAGGAGGATCACCCCTCCACTTT
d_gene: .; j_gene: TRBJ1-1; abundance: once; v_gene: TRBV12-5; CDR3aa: CASGSGGVMNTEAFF; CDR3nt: TGTGCTAGTGGTTCCGGGGGGGTAATGAACACTGAAGCTTTCTTT
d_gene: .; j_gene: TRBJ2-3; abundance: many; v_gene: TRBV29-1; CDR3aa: CSVIGVYGDTQYF; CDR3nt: TGCAGCGTTATAGGGGTTTATGGGGATACGCAGTATTTT
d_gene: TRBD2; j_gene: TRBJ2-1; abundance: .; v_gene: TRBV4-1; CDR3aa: CASSKREAPDEGYNEQFF; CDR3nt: TGCGCCAGCAGCAAGCGGGAGGCCCCGGACGAAGGTTACAATGAGCAGTTCTTC
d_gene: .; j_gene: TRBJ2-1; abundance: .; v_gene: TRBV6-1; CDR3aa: CATVAGEFYNEQFF; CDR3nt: TGTGCCACCGTGGCAGGAGAGTTTTACAATGAGCAGTTCTTC
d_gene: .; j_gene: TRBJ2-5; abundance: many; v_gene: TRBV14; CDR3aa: CASSQDYNWGETQYF; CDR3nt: TGTGCCAGCAGCCAAGATTACAACTGGGGGGAGACCCAGTACTTC
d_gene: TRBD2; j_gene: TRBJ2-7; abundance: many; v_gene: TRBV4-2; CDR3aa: CASSPREDSGYEQYF; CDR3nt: TGTGCCAGCAGTCCCCGGGAGGATAGCGGCTACGAGCAGTACTTC
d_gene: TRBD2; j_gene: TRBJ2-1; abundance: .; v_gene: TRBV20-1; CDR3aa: CSARERGLAVYNEQFF; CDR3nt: TGCAGTGCTAGAGAGAGGGGACTAGCGGTCTACAATGAGCAGTTCTTC
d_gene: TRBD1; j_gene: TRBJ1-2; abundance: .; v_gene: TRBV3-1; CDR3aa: CASSQAGQDNYGYTF; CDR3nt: TGTGCCAGCAGCCAAGCGGGACAGGACAACTATGGCTACACCTTC
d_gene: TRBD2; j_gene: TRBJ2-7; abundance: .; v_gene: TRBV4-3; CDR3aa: CASSQDLLAVPYEQYF; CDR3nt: TGCGCCAGCAGCCAAGATTTACTAGCGGTACCCTACGAGCAGTACTTC
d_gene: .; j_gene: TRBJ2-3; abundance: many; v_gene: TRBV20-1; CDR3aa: CSVWDVSSTDTQYF; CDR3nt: TGCAGTGTTTGGGACGTTTCTAGCACAGATACGCAGTATTTT
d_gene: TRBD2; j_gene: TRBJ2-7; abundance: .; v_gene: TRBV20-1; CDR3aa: CSARDGARGLAGAYEQYF; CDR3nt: TGCAGTGCTAGAGATGGGGCCAGGGGACTAGCCGGGGCCTACGAGCAGTACTTC
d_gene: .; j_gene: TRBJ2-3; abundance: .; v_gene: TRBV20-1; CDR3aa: CSARSVSHTDTQYF; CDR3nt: TGCAGTGCTAGAAGCGTATCCCACACAGATACGCAGTATTTT
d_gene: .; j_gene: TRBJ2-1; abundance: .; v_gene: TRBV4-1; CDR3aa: CASSQVGLTGHEQFF; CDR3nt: TGCGCCAGCAGCCAAGTAGGCCTTACTGGGCATGAGCAGTTCTTC
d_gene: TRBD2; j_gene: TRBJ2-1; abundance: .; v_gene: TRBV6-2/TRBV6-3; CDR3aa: CASSYSSGRLNNEQFF; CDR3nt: TGTGCCAGCAGTTACTCTAGCGGGAGGTTAAACAATGAGCAGTTCTTC
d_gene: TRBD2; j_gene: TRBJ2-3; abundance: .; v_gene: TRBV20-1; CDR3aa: CSARPPSGRGPDTQYF; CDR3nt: TGCAGTGCTAGGCCCCCTAGCGGGAGGGGGCCAGATACGCAGTATTTT